This T cell receptor beta chain was observed in a study of T cell changes during pregnancy in multiple sclerosis. This clone was observed a single time. Profiled with immunoSEQ multiplex PCR; TCRdb holds only in-frame clones, not every one. The table lists 65,000 to 75,000 clones, more than 85% of them singletons. The clonotype originates from a female donor with multiple sclerosis, enrolled in a pregnancy study. This material consisted of peripheral blood, taken in the second trimester of pregnancy.

CDR3 sequence reads: CASSTMDRDDSPLHF. For the CDR3, the DNA is TGTGCCAGCAGTACGATGGACAGGGATGATTCACCCCTCCACTTT. This rearrangement joins TRBV28 to TRBJ1-6; the match to TRBD1 covers 8 bases. Germline values: CDR1 MDHEN, CDR2 SYDVKM. This CDR3 contains 15 residues. V shed 5 bases, J shed 8 bases, and the junction held 8 bases outside the gene matches.